The clone carrying this T cell receptor beta chain has just one count. The antigen remains undetermined. These data are taken from a study of OX40 agonist ivuxolimab in advanced cancers. Across the whole study: An agonistic anti-OX40 (CD134) antibody, ivuxolimab, was used to treat the patients. A diagnosis of hepatocellular carcinoma, melanoma, renal cell or head and neck cancer was present in dose-escalation patients.

Study-level findings and limits: On average, a greater number of expanded clones characterised CD8+ T cells relative to CD4+.

The table came from immunoSEQ multiplex PCR; TCRdb's copy has only in-frame clones and leaves some out. The repertoire consists of roughly 38,000 clones, with around 80% occurring once and the leading ten covering under 2%. CDR1 MNHEY and CDR2 SMNVEV come from the germline V gene (reference sequence). V lost 6 bases and J lost 6, with 21 bases in between. CDR3 length equals 15 residues. The origin of this receptor is an adult with an advanced solid tumor such as melanoma, head and neck, liver or kidney cancer. This chain uses TRBV27 with TRBJ2-7, with D possibly matching TRBD1 (5 bases). Sequenced material: CD4+ or CD8+ T cells sorted from blood, taken in a trial of the OX40 agonist ivuxolimab. The CDR3 bases are TGTGCCAGCAGACCAAAGGTCTGGGGCGAGCCCGAGCAGTACTTC. This codes for CASRPKVWGEPEQYF.